Listed below are T cell receptor beta chains from one sample, sequenced in a study of T cell responses to AZD1222 COVID-19 vaccine. Measured with immunoSEQ multiplex PCR; TCRdb has only the in-frame clones, and not every one. The sample spans about 140,000 clones; the ten largest clones claim about 2%. The material sequenced was peripheral blood. All receptors come from an adult in good health. The CDR3 runs from the conserved cysteine through the conserved F or W.

j_call v_call cdr3_aa
TRBJ1-1 TRBV16 CASSQSAAVGTEAFF
TRBJ2-2 TRBV5-1 CASSLLTSGGGTGELFF
TRBJ2-6 TRBV19 CASSPLGSGANVLTF
TRBJ1-2 TRBV3-1/TRBV3-2 CASSQRVGYTF
TRBJ2-1 TRBV18 CASSLQQGGSYNEQFF
TRBJ2-1 TRBV5-1 CASSLGPSEEEQFF
TRBJ1-5 TRBV5-5 CASSRGTGITSNQPQHF
TRBJ1-2 TRBV19 CASSLATGGYTF
TRBJ2-7 TRBV10-3 CAISESGRPGPSTYEQYF
TRBJ1-6 TRBV6-1 CASSEGTAYSPLHF
TRBJ2-2 TRBV4-1 CASSRKSLTSGGAETGELFF
TRBJ1-5 TRBV6-5 CASSSNMGVFSQPQHF
TRBJ2-1 TRBV7-3 CASSPRQGLLSHEQFF
TRBJ2-3 TRBV6-6 CASREHPTDTQYF
TRBJ2-7 TRBV11-3 CASSLGTGSYEQYF
TRBJ2-1 TRBV28 CATKRQNGEQFF
TRBJ1-5 TRBV28 CASSVTGVSNQPQHF
TRBJ1-1 TRBV10-3 CAISEQQGTEAFF
TRBJ1-2 TRBV6-6 CASSSNYGYTF
TRBJ2-2 TRBV14 CASSRLAGNTGELFF
TRBJ1-2 TRBV9 CASSARDRGYGYTF
TRBJ2-2 TRBV3-1/TRBV3-2 CASRLLGQFEGTGELFF
TRBJ2-5 TRBV7-6 CASSLVLAGGQETQYF
TRBJ1-2 TRBV7-2 CASSLGPVRGYTF
TRBJ1-5 TRBV2 CASQGFGNQPQHF
TRBJ1-1 TRBV4-2 CASSQEILPGQGNTEAFF
TRBJ1-2 TRBV6-1 CASSERTGVYGYTF
TRBJ2-7 TRBV3-1/TRBV3-2 CASSPLPAGGTYEQYF
TRBJ2-7 TRBV5-5 CASSLVGQGGSSYEQYF
TRBJ2-2 TRBV7-2 CASSTDRVIGELFF
TRBJ1-4 TRBV29-1 CSVSAGGGTNEKLFF
TRBJ1-1 TRBV5-1 CASSVVPGNTEAFF
TRBJ1-6 TRBV7-9 CASSRTGNSPLHF